The 26 T cell receptor beta chains listed next were all sequenced from one sample in a study of T cells in localized non-small cell lung cancer. Data came from immunoSEQ multiplex PCR; TCRdb stores just in-frame clones and leaves some out. In the table there are about 31,000 clones, approximately 94% of which are singletons. Sequencing used peripheral blood, obtained before any cancer treatment. Receptor source: a woman aged 35-70 years with stage I lung adenocarcinoma.

The gene calls are TRBV7-2 and TRBJ2-7; a weak D match, TRBD2 (5 bases). The germline V and J ends were trimmed by 1 base and 3 bases, with 10 bases remaining between them. There are 14 residues in the CDR3. The germline CDR1 and CDR2 sequences are SGHTA and FQGNSA. CDR3 coding DNA: TGTGCCAGCAGCTTAGGTGCTAGCATCTACGAGCAGTACTTC. Protein product: CASSLGASIYEQYF.

V usage is TRBV9 and J usage is TRBJ2-1; no reliable D call. This CDR3 is 15 amino acids long. CDR1 and CDR2 from the germline V gene are SGDLS and YYNGEE. Trimming left V 3 bases short and J 3 bases short, with 13 bases between. The CDR3 protein is CASSERGDNYNEQFF. CDR3 DNA: TGTGCCAGCAGCGAACGAGGAGATAACTACAATGAGCAGTTCTTC. The whole variable domain, filled in from reference TRBV9 and TRBJ2-1, reads DSGVTQTPKHLITATGQRVTLRCSPRSGDLSVYWYQQSLDQGLQFLIQYYNGEERAKGNILERFSAQQFPDLHSELNLSSLELGDSALYFCASSERGDNYNEQFFGPGTRLTVL.

J is TRBJ1-5 and V is TRBV5-6; D may be TRBD1 (6 bases). Germline CDR1 and CDR2: SGHDT and YYEEEE. V dropped 0 bases and J dropped 6 bases, with 13 bases sitting between them. CDR3 length equals 15 residues. The CDR3: CASSLGGGGGQPQHF. The CDR3 bases are TGTGCCAGCAGCTTGGGTGGCGGGGGCGGTCAGCCCCAGCATTTT.

This chain links TRBV7-8 with TRBJ1-1; D unclear. Germline CDR1 and CDR2: SGHVS and FQNEAQ. V was trimmed by 2 bases and J by 8 bases, leaving 12 bases between them. This CDR3 is built from 13 residues. The CDR3 DNA is TGTGCCAGCAGCTTACCGGCGACTCAGGAAGCTTTCTTT. Its protein product is CASSLPATQEAFF.

The chain uses TRBV19 and TRBJ1-3; TRBD1 agrees at 7 bases. In germline, CDR1 is LNHDA, CDR2 SQIVND (reference sequence). The CDR3 length is 15 residues. The ends lost 6 bases at V and 5 bases at J; junction bases unmatched: 10. CDR3 sequence: CASRRPGRGRNTIYF. The CDR3 DNA follows: TGTGCCAGTAGGCGCCCGGGCAGGGGGAGAAACACCATATATTTT.

The V gene is TRBV9, the J gene TRBJ2-7; 10 bases fit TRBD2. CDR1 SGDLS and CDR2 YYNGEE come from the germline V gene. V shed 0 bases, J shed 7 bases, and the junction held 4 bases outside the gene matches. There are 14 residues in the CDR3. The CDR3 DNA follows: TGTGCCAGCAGCGTAGGGGTTAGCGGGAGGGAGCAGTACTTC. It encodes CASSVGVSGREQYF.

This chain connects TRBV6-1 to TRBJ1-5, with D tentatively TRBD1 (6 bases). Per the germline V gene, CDR1 is MNHNS and CDR2 is SASEGT. CDR3 length equals 18 residues. Trimming removed 0 bases at V and 0 bases at J, with 15 bases between. CDR3 protein: CASSEAVPGADSNQPQHF. The CDR3 region has the DNA TGTGCCAGCAGTGAAGCCGTACCGGGGGCAGATAGCAATCAGCCCCAGCATTTT.

The genes are TRBV7-8 and TRBJ1-1; 11 bases fit TRBD1. The CDR3 is made up of 15 amino acids. Losses at the gene ends were 4 bases for V and 6 bases for J; bases not matched to a gene: 7. Germline CDR1 reads SGHVS; CDR2 reads FQNEAQ. The CDR3 sequence is CASSSPGQGGAEAFF. In nucleotides, the CDR3 is TGTGCCAGCAGCTCGCCGGGACAGGGGGGGGCTGAAGCTTTCTTT.

In this sample, this clone turned up once. The chain combines TRBV19 with TRBJ1-4, with D tentatively TRBD1 (6 bases). With 5 bases removed from V and 4 bases from J, the gap between germline ends came to 11 bases. Germline lookup yields CDR1 LNHDA and CDR2 SQIVND (reference sequence). The CDR3 consists of 14 residues. The CDR3 region is CASSVGQFNEKLFF. CDR3 bases: TGTGCCAGTAGTGTCGGACAGTTTAATGAAAAACTGTTTTTT.

This sequence joins TRBV7-9 and TRBJ1-2; TRBD1 aligns across 7 bases. From germline, CDR1 is SEHNR and CDR2 FQNEAQ (reference sequence). Unmatched junction bases numbered 10, after V lost 4 bases and J lost 8 bases. The CDR3 runs to 14 residues. The CDR3 protein is CASSSNRGASGYTF. The CDR3 DNA is TGTGCCAGCAGCTCCAACAGGGGAGCTTCGGGCTACACCTTC.

J is TRBJ2-7 and V is TRBV18, with D possibly called TRBD1 or TRBD2 (5 bases each). Germline CDR1 is KGHSH and CDR2 is LQKENI. The V and J ends lost 6 bases and 6 bases respectively, with 24 bases between them. CDR3 length: 16 residues. CDR3 sequence: CASSSLTRDASGEQYF. CDR3 coding DNA: TGTGCCAGCTCGTCACTCACACGGGACGCTTCCGGCGAGCAGTACTTC.

This chain links TRBV5-6 with TRBJ1-4, with D perhaps TRBD1 (5 bases). The CDR3 runs to 15 residues. Looked up from germline, CDR1 is SGHDT and CDR2 is YYEEEE. Trimming took off 4 bases at V and 3 bases at J, with 13 bases between the two ends. For the CDR3, the DNA is TGTGCCAGCAGCCCCCGGCGGGGGTCTAATGAAAAACTGTTTTTT. Protein product: CASSPRRGSNEKLFF.

The rearrangement links TRBV19 to TRBJ2-1, with TRBD2 matching over 12 bases. Unmatched junction bases numbered 2, after V lost 5 bases and J lost 3 bases. The CDR3 runs to 15 residues. CDR1 and CDR2 from the germline V gene are LNHDA and SQIVND (reference sequence). The CDR3 bases are TGTGCCAGTAGTGCGACTAGCGGGAGCTACAATGAGCAGTTCTTC. The encoded protein is CASSATSGSYNEQFF.

This chain connects TRBV28 to TRBJ2-1; D gene ambiguous. Trimming took off 7 bases at V and 6 bases at J, with 16 bases between the two ends. Looked up from germline, CDR1 is MDHEN and CDR2 is SYDVKM. This CDR3 comprises 14 residues. Here the CDR3 DNA reads TGTGCCAGCACCCCGCGCCAGACCTTCAATGAGCAGTTCTTC. Protein product: CASTPRQTFNEQFF.

The gene calls are TRBV29-1 and TRBJ2-1; D may correspond to TRBD1 or TRBD2 (5 bases each). This CDR3 region has 13 residues. The germline V gene encodes CDR1 SQVTM and CDR2 ANQGSEA. V was clipped by 7 bases and J by 15 bases, with 25 bases between them. CDR3 nucleotide sequence: TGCAGCGCTATGGACACATTCAATGGACTTGGGTTCTTC. Translating gives CSAMDTFNGLGFF.

For the CDR3, the DNA is TGTGCCAGCAGTCCCCTCGCCAAGGGGGCGACCTACGAGCAGTACTTC. It specifies CASSPLAKGATYEQYF. The rearrangement links TRBV28 to TRBJ2-7; 7 bases map to TRBD1. The CDR3 extends over 16 amino acids. The germline V gene encodes CDR1 MDHEN and CDR2 SYDVKM. Losses at the gene ends were 5 bases for V and 2 bases for J; bases not matched to a gene: 12.

This chain links TRBV5-4 with TRBJ1-1, with D unclear. Germline V lookup: CDR1 SGHNT, CDR2 YYREEE (reference sequence). With 4 bases removed from V and 2 bases from J, the gap between germline ends came to 15 bases. The CDR3 runs 15 residues. CDR3 DNA: TGTGCCAGCAGCGGAGGGAGTTGGTACAACACTGAAGCTTTCTTT. Translation: CASSGGSWYNTEAFF. Full variable domain (remainder filled in from reference TRBV5-4 and TRBJ1-1): ETGVTQSPTHLIKTRGQQVTLRCSSQSGHNTVSWYQQALGQGPQFIFQYYREEENGRGNFPPRFSGLQFPNYSSELNVNALELDDSALYLCASSGGSWYNTEAFFGQGTRLTVV.

The chain links TRBV5-4 to TRBJ2-1; TRBD2 is a possible D gene (6 bases). Trimming left V 4 bases short and J 9 bases short, with 23 bases between. CDR3 length: 16 residues. Germline V gene sequence: CDR1 SGHNT, CDR2 YYREEE (reference sequence). CDR3 loop: CASSEPGAREFGEQFF. CDR3 coding DNA: TGTGCCAGCAGCGAACCGGGAGCCAGGGAGTTCGGTGAGCAGTTCTTC.

V usage is TRBV7-2 and J usage is TRBJ2-2; a possible D gene is TRBD2 (5 bases). Trimming removed 8 bases from V and 7 bases from J, with 11 bases in between. The germline V gene has CDR1 SGHTA and CDR2 FQGNSA. The CDR3 extends over 12 amino acids. The CDR3 nucleotides are TGTGCCAGCGGCGGGTTCAACGGGGAGCTGTTTTTT. It translates to CASGGFNGELFF.

The chain uses TRBV18 and TRBJ2-5; 7 bases fit TRBD2. V shed 3 bases and J 5 bases; nucleotides not matched to a gene: 6. The length of the CDR3 is 14 residues. CDR1 and CDR2 from the germline V gene are KGHSH and LQKENI. In DNA form, the CDR3 reads TGTGCCAGCTCACCCGGGACTACAATCGAGACCCAGTACTTC. Its translation: CASSPGTTIETQYF.

The chain is built from TRBV18 and TRBJ1-2; no clear D. The V gene lost 1 base and the J gene lost 3 bases, with 9 bases spanning the gap. The CDR3 runs 14 residues. Germline CDR1 and CDR2: KGHSH and LQKENI. As DNA, the CDR3 is TGTGCCAGCTCACCACTTACACAAGACTATGGCTACACCTTC. This encodes CASSPLTQDYGYTF.

The V call is TRBV6-1, the J call TRBJ1-6; D is ambiguous. Deletions cut 5 bases from V and 14 bases from J, with 16 bases between. Looked up from germline, CDR1 is MNHNS and CDR2 is SASEGT. The CDR3 covers 13 residues. The CDR3 loop reads CASSPQTSNALHF. The CDR3 DNA sequence: TGTGCCAGCAGTCCCCAAACTAGTAACGCCCTCCACTTT.

DNA for the CDR3: TGTGCCAGCAGTTCCGGACAGGGCAGGGTTCAGCCCCAGCATTTT. Translating gives CASSSGQGRVQPQHF. This chain links TRBV28 with TRBJ1-5, with 8 bases identical to TRBD1. Germline CDR1 and CDR2: MDHEN and SYDVKM. The CDR3 consists of 15 residues. V gave up 4 bases and J gave up 6 bases; unmatched junction bases: 8. The full variable domain, completed using reference TRBV28 and TRBJ1-5, is DVKVTQSSRYLVKRTGEKVFLECVQDMDHENMFWYRQDPGLGLRLIYFSYDVKMKEKGDIPEGYSVSREKKERFSLILESASTNQTSMYLCASSSGQGRVQPQHFGDGTRLSIL.

The chain recombines TRBV27 with TRBJ2-7; 9 nucleotides line up with TRBD1. CDR1 MNHEY and CDR2 SMNVEV come from the germline V gene (reference sequence). The CDR3 consists of 17 residues. J was trimmed by 0 bases and V by 5 bases; bases with no gene match: 11. The CDR3 DNA reads TGTGCCAGCAGTCCACTCGACAGGGGGTCTCTCTCCTACGAGCAGTACTTC. It yields the protein CASSPLDRGSLSYEQYF.

The chain recombines TRBV10-3 with TRBJ1-5; D is uncertain. Germline CDR1 reads ENHRY; CDR2 reads SYGVKD. CDR3 length: 14 residues. V was clipped by 4 bases and J by 4 bases, with 11 bases between them. This chain's CDR3 is CAISGAGKNQPQHF. CDR3 DNA: TGTGCCATCAGTGGGGCCGGGAAGAATCAGCCCCAGCATTTT.

J is TRBJ1-2 and V is TRBV25-1; D is unresolved. Trimming took 2 bases from V and 6 from J, leaving 10 bases between them. The CDR3 loop spans 13 amino acids. CDR1 is MGHDK and CDR2 is SYGVNS in the germline V gene. CDR3 in amino acids: CASSEVGYDGYTF. DNA for the CDR3: TGTGCCAGCAGTGAAGTAGGGTACGATGGCTACACCTTC.